The clone carrying this TCR beta chain was recorded at least ten times. Its antigen is unidentified. There are 15 residues in the CDR3. The junction had 4 bases not matched to a gene; V was cut back by 7 bases and J by 2 bases. Germline assignment: CDR1 ENHRY and CDR2 SYGVKD. This record comes from a study of beta chain features in type 1 diabetes. Study results and caveats: All four CD4+ subsets from Type 1 diabetes patients carried moderately but significantly shorter TCRB CDR3s.

Sequenced material consisted of expressed TCRB transcripts (all of the isolated RNA was reverse transcribed). Data came from immunoSEQ multiplex PCR; TCRdb stores just in-frame clones and leaves some out. This sample has roughly 700,000 clones, with roughly an eighth found just once. The gene calls are TRBV10-3 and TRBJ2-1; 11 nucleotides match TRBD2. The origin of this receptor is a man aged 18-30 years with type 1 diabetes. Sequences were obtained from naive CD4+ T cells from blood. The CDR3 nucleotides are TGTGCCATCAAGACTAGCGGGGACACCTACAATGAGCAGTTCTTC. Translating it yields CAIKTSGDTYNEQFF.